This TCR beta chain was identified during a study of cytomegalovirus exposure and HLA in healthy donors listed by TCRdb under 2017. At the level of the whole study: In an earlier analysis of 587 of the donors, 276 Gb of sequence data and about 110 million unique TCR beta sequences from 150 million to 200 million T cells were reported. A handful of DR-DQ haplotypes were treated as single units for association and clustering because of strong linkage in the cohort. Typing coverage varied by locus: roughly 629-640 donors for A, B, C, DRB1 and DQB1; roughly 500 for DQA1; some 610 for DPA1; approximately 470 for DPB1. Alongside the repertoire data, information on donor age, sex, ethnicity and CMV serostatus was compiled. To decide whether each TCR beta V gene segment behaved as functional or pseudogenic, an earlier analysis of some 600 of the donors relied on high-throughput TCR beta sequencing. The later analysis used no new phenotypic data to find candidate immune exposures, relying instead on TCR beta sequences and their occurrence across donors. The study aimed to test whether cataloging public T cell receptors could reveal signatures of past pathogen exposure. Besides the first cohort of around 670 subjects, a separate validation cohort made up of 120 or so different subjects was used. To predict cytomegalovirus infection status, the study combined high-throughput TCR immunosequencing, statistical association of individual TCRs with disease status, and machine learning. All discovery cohort repertoires had been generated using a single sequencing platform. The study used immunosequencing to profile the T cell repertoires of about 670 subjects and linked those repertoires to cytomegalovirus serostatus. Roughly 290 gigabases of sequencing data and around 85 million unique TCR sequences made up an early release that covered approximately 650 HLA-typed donors. To study patterns of TCR occurrence, a later analysis re-analyzed previously published TCR beta repertoires from 500 to 850 donors and added high-resolution HLA genotyping. HLA typing included class I and class II loci at four-digit resolution. Among almost 400 genotyped donors of the cohort, an average of approximately 250,000 unique TCR beta nucleotide sequences were sequenced per donor, around 20% of them non-productive. The genetic ancestry cluster associated with self-reported Caucasian donors included 81% of the roughly 410 genotyped donors. A later genetic analysis used genome-wide SNP genotypes for about three fifths of the 666 donors, treating that subset as a discovery cohort.

There are 13 amino acids in the CDR3, from cysteine to phenylalanine inclusive. Here the CDR3 DNA is all that survives: 39 bases in frame from base 1. V loses 6 bases at its end and J loses 5 bases; junction bases beyond the gene matches: 6. The germline V gene sets CDR1 to SNHLY and CDR2 to FYNNEI. The library came from the immunoSEQ multiplex PCR assay. The multiplex PCR relied on a mix of 60 forward primers for TCR Vbeta segments and 13 reverse primers for TCR Jbeta segments. The CDR3 region of rearranged TCR beta genes was amplified from genomic DNA with a multiplex PCR assay. The Illumina HiSeq System was used to sequence the amplified TCR beta libraries as 87-base-pair reads. On the authors' methods: A later analysis counted tens of millions of unique TCR beta chains across the 650 to 700 repertoires, and some 11 million of these chains were shared by at least two donors. Raw reads were error-corrected and collapsed into unique sequences by a nearest-neighbor algorithm in which closely related sequences were merged to remove PCR and sequencing errors. Alignment of CDR3 sequences to IMGT reference sequences was used to assign V, D and J gene segments. Each retained sequence needed at least a six-nucleotide match to both a V gene segment and a J gene segment. A rearrangement was called productive if the CDR3 had no stop codons and remained in frame with V and J, and every other rearrangement was called non-productive. CDR3 was defined by IMGT convention, running from the second conserved V-encoded cysteine to the conserved J-encoded phenylalanine. The earlier analysis of 500 to 650 of the donors excluded any sequence lacking an unambiguous match to a single V gene segment. In an earlier analysis of 587 of the donors, a V segment was called functional when productive rearrangements were above 56.7%, and segregating when the standard deviation between donors exceeded 5%. A statistical classification framework was built to diagnose cytomegalovirus status from the catalog of TCR beta chain sequences. In a later analysis, TCR nucleotide sequences were compared against IMGT/GENE-DB human TR gene sequences so that V and J genes could be assigned. A later analysis assigned CDR3 sequences and most-parsimonious VDJ recombination scenarios with the TCRdist pipeline. A later analysis defined each TCR beta chain by its CDR3 amino acid sequence plus V-gene family, and excluded reads lacking a unique V-gene family. To address suspected cross-contamination and a sequencing artifact, a later analysis removed a few hundred highly shared, low-generation-probability nucleotide sequences. In a later analysis, a clonal expansion index for each public chain was calculated from normalized within-repertoire ranks of inferred template counts. Generation probabilities in a later analysis came from a VDJ recombination model fitted to out-of-frame rearrangements, and those results were checked against IGoR. Hypergeometric tests were used in a later analysis to score TCR-TCR, TCR-HLA and TCR-CMV co-occurrence, with a repertoire-size bias correction applied to the TCR pairs. To estimate false discovery rates, a later analysis permuted the HLA or CMV assignments 20 times. A later analysis grouped co-occurring TCRs with DBSCAN, adding TCRdist sequence similarity when clustering within HLA-allele-positive subsets. Repertoires with fewer than 30,000 or more than 120,000 public chains, plus five repertoires with anomalous nucleotide sharing, were excluded from co-occurrence clustering. Entries here come from immuneACCESS through TCRdb and include only in-frame sequences with V and J called. Some clones fail to appear in such tables; in the studies checked, an unresolved V gene covers under half of the shortfall, and the cause of the remainder is unknown. That table furnishes V, J and clone size, whereas the DNA furnished D and trimming. The sample contains approximately 190,000 clones, over 75% of them found a single time. Clones ranked in the top ten supply around 4% of the sample.

Study-level results and caveats: According to the authors, the approach could potentially be generalized to other disease states and immunological phenotypes. In vitro tests confirmed that a few of the cytomegalovirus-associated TCR beta chains recognize cytomegalovirus antigens. Broadly in line with IMGT annotations, most TCR beta V segments showed up in productive rearrangements about 90% or about 30% of the time in an earlier analysis of around 550 of the donors. The study listed 150 to 200 TCR beta chains as associated with cytomegalovirus. At a false discovery rate of 0.05, a later analysis linked roughly 17,000 TCR beta sequences to specific HLA alleles. According to a later analysis, parvovirus B19, influenza, CMV and Epstein-Barr virus appeared linked to several top co-occurrence clusters. A later analysis found that TCR association rates varied across HLA loci, with DRB1 alleles showing the most associated TCRs and HLA-C alleles the fewest. A further reported finding was that TCR beta sequences accurately predicted the HLA-A and HLA-B alleles for most subjects in the first cohort. In a later analysis, most CMV-associated TCR beta chains were found to appear HLA-restricted, with HLA associations seemingly driven largely by CMV exposure. A later genetic analysis associated a missense DCLRE1C variant with V-gene and J-gene trimming of TCR beta chains, and an independent cohort replicated the association. Roughly uniform sequencing depth across donors was assumed in presence/absence analyses, although this assumption may not hold. CMV serostatus was the only immune exposure information available for the cohort. Linkage disequilibrium might explain the correlated functional status among segregating V segments, but an unknown experimental factor could not be excluded. The sequencing pipeline was judged likely to have produced a cluster of highly shared sequence variants as a technical artifact. The earlier analysis of approximately 540 of the donors excluded approximately 17 rarely observed V segments, including chromosome 9 orphons, because counts were too low. In a later analysis, HLA-associated TCR beta chains were found to be more clonally expanded and to have lower generation probabilities than equally common non-associated chains. Some IMGT-functional V segments, including TRBV6-2 and TRBV6-3, could not be told apart with the 87-base-pair reads, so those segments were excluded. A later genetic analysis reported fewer N-insertions in productive TCRs among donors in an Asian-associated ancestry cluster than the approximately 670-donor mean. Assigning TCR associations to individual alleles was difficult when HLA alleles, especially DR and DQ, strongly co-occurred. While some public TCRs were present in many individuals, most TCR sequences turned up only very rarely across donors. In both the original and validation cohorts, the classifier was reported to diagnose cytomegalovirus status with high specificity and sensitivity. Only TCR beta chains were sequenced in this cohort, and the absence of alpha or paired-chain data limited detectable features. Because some donors lacked HLA typing at each locus, the association tests relied only on the typed subset.

The cohort was made up of under 800 healthy bone marrow donors. At the time of sampling, all cohort members were nominally healthy, though unrecorded immune exposures were likely present. The donor was CMV seronegative and was included in the group of about 400 seronegative cohort members. Each donor provided a peripheral blood sample, and peripheral blood mononuclear cells were used for TCR beta sequencing. The Qiagen DNeasy Blood Extraction Kit was used to extract genomic DNA from the blood cell samples. Comment on this clone: No antigen is known for it. No qualities accompany the bases; no much larger clone lies one base away.

The sequence links TRBV2 to TRBJ2-7; 8 junctional bases match TRBD1. The sequencing sample was made of PBMCs. The origin of this receptor is a man aged 45 to 65 in good health and CMV-seronegative. The CDR3 region reads CASRGDRFNEQYF. The DNA sequence is TGTGCCAGCAGAGGGGACAGGTTCAACGAGCAGTACTTC.